The 26 T cell receptor beta chains presented below share a single source sample, sequenced in a study of healthy donors' naive CD4 and CD8 T cells. A linear amplification protocol produced the TCR libraries from 500 ng of total RNA. TCRdb called the reads again in MiXCR, with one record for every CDR3 protein. The data contain 200,000 or so distinct CDR3 sequences, under 85% of them seen just once; the ten biggest clones take up roughly 2.4%. Sequencing was carried out using naive CD4+ and CD8+ T cells sorted from blood, pooled from several donors. The source is a pool of human donors in good health; the sample pools cells from several healthy donors.

The chain is built from TRBV6-2 or TRBV6-3 and TRBJ2-5; 9 bases are shared with TRBD1. Per the germline V gene, CDR1 is MNHEY and CDR2 is SVGEGT. The CDR3 is made up of 14 amino acids. V lost 7 bases to trimming and J lost 5 bases; unmatched junction nucleotides: 8. CDR3 in amino acids: CASTQQGAGETQYF. CDR3 bases: TGTGCCAGCACCCAACAGGGGGCGGGGGAGACCCAGTACTTC.

This rearrangement joins TRBV19 to TRBJ2-1; no definite D call. CDR1 is LNHDA and CDR2 is SQIVND in the germline V gene (reference sequence). There are 11 residues in the CDR3. Trimming left V 5 bases short and J 3 bases short, with 2 bases between. In nucleotides, the CDR3 is TGTGCCAGTAGTGACTACAATGAGCAGTTCTTC. Translated, it gives CASSDYNEQFF.

The rearrangement uses TRBV21-1 and TRBJ1-1. TRBV21-1 is classified as a pseudogene. This CDR3 comprises 14 residues. The CDR3 is CASSKTTGRTEAFF. The CDR3 DNA sequence: TGTGCCAGCAGCAAGACGACTGGGAGGACTGAAGCTTTCTTT.

The J gene is TRBJ2-3, the V gene TRBV27, with D possibly being TRBD1 (5 bases). Looked up from germline, CDR1 is MNHEY and CDR2 is SMNVEV (reference sequence). This CDR3 contains 14 residues. V lost 6 bases and J lost 4, with 14 bases in between. CDR3 amino acids: CASSSQGRADTQYF. As DNA, the CDR3 is TGTGCCAGCAGCAGCCAGGGCAGGGCAGATACGCAGTATTTT.

The chain recombines TRBV18 with TRBJ2-5; D perhaps matches TRBD1 (6 bases). Trimming shortened V by 1 base and J by 4 bases, and 13 bases separated the two germline ends. CDR3 length equals 15 residues. Germline CDR1 reads KGHSH; CDR2 reads LQKENI. CDR3 in amino acids: CASSPLGTQLETQYF. In nucleotides, the CDR3 is TGTGCCAGCTCACCACTTGGGACACAACTAGAGACCCAGTACTTC.

The V call is TRBV10-3, the J call TRBJ1-2, with TRBD1 matching over 9 bases. Germline V gene lookup returns CDR1 ENHRY and CDR2 SYGVKD. The ends lost 2 bases at V and 4 bases at J; junction bases unmatched: 14. The CDR3 has 18 amino acids. CDR3 sequence: CAISEAPGQGTEAYGYTF. As DNA, the CDR3 is TGTGCCATCAGTGAGGCACCGGGACAGGGAACGGAAGCCTATGGCTACACCTTC.

This chain links TRBV6-6 with TRBJ2-7, with D unresolved. This CDR3 has 13 residues. Trimming took off 5 bases at V and 2 bases at J, with 10 bases between the two ends. Germline V CDR1 and CDR2: MNHNY, SVGAGI (reference sequence). CDR3 DNA: TGTGCCAGCAGTCCCGGGCCCGCCTACGAGCAGTACGTC. This codes for CASSPGPAYEQYV.

The chain couples TRBV19 to TRBJ2-7; the match to TRBD1 covers 8 bases. In germline, CDR1 is LNHDA, CDR2 SQIVND (reference sequence). This CDR3 spans 12 amino acids. J was trimmed by 5 bases and V by 4 bases; bases with no gene match: 1. The CDR3 sequence: CASSSRGHEQYF. The CDR3 coding sequence is TGTGCCAGTAGTAGCAGGGGGCACGAGCAGTACTTC.

J is TRBJ2-1 and V is TRBV29-1, with a weak D call TRBD2 (5 bases). The CDR3 is made up of 15 amino acids. Deletions cut 4 bases from V and 5 bases from J, with 18 bases between. Germline V gives CDR1 SQVTM, CDR2 ANQGSEA. CDR3 in DNA: TGCAGCGTTGGGCGGGTTCGTCGAAATAACAATGAGCAGTTCTTC. Translated, it gives CSVGRVRRNNNEQFF.

CDR3 coding DNA: TGCAGCGTTGGGGAGATGACCTACGAGCAGTACTTC. Amino acids: CSVGEMTYEQYF. The chain couples TRBV29-1 to TRBJ2-1, with D maybe TRBD2 (5 bases). The J call is uncertain, as TRBJ2-7 better fits the DNA end. The length of the CDR3 is 12 residues. The germline V gene has CDR1 SQVTM and CDR2 ANQGSEA.

Only one count was recorded for this clonotype. The V and J genes are TRBV6-5 and TRBJ2-5, with 7 bases identical to TRBD2. The V gene end was trimmed by 0 bases and the J gene end by 7 bases; junction bases not matched to a gene: 8. The germline CDR1 and CDR2 sequences are MNHEY and SVGAGI. The CDR3 length is 15 residues. The CDR3, as DNA: TGTGCCAGCAGTTACTCGATAGCGGGCCTGGGGACCCAGTACTTC. This codes for CASSYSIAGLGTQYF.

The chain employs TRBV6-1 and TRBJ2-3; TRBD2 matches 8 bases. Germline-derived CDR1 and CDR2 are MNHNS and SASEGT. V trimming: 6 bases; J trimming: 0 bases; junction bases outside the gene matches: 5. This CDR3 has 15 residues. The CDR3 sequence is CASSPGTSSTDTQYF. CDR3 nucleotide sequence: TGTGCCAGCAGCCCCGGGACTAGTAGCACAGATACGCAGTATTTT.

The chain is built from TRBV21-1 and TRBJ2-7. TRBV21-1 has pseudogene status. The CDR3 is 14 residues long. CDR3 in DNA: TGTGCCAGCAGCGCTAAATCCTCTCCCTACGAGCAGTACTTC. This codes for CASSAKSSPYEQYF.

CDR3 region: CASSFWREYTGELFF. In DNA form, the CDR3 reads TGTGCCAGCAGTTTTTGGCGGGAGTACACCGGGGAGCTGTTTTTT. The genes are TRBV27 and TRBJ2-2, with TRBD2 matching 7 bases. There are 15 residues in the CDR3. Germline V CDR1 and CDR2: MNHEY, SMNVEV (reference sequence). The V segment lost 3 bases and the J segment 3 bases; nucleotides outside the gene matches: 4.

This sequence joins TRBV6-2 or TRBV6-3 and TRBJ2-2, with 9 bases lining up with TRBD2. Losses at the gene ends were 8 bases for V and 4 bases for J; bases not matched to a gene: 14. The CDR3 is 17 amino acids. Per the germline V gene, CDR1 is MNHEY and CDR2 is SVGEGT. The DNA of the CDR3 is TGTGCCAGCTGGGAAGCGGGGGGTCTCAAGGCCACCGGGGAGCTGTTTTTT. Encoded protein: CASWEAGGLKATGELFF.

V usage is TRBV6-5 and J usage is TRBJ1-5; TRBD1 is a possible D gene (6 bases). CDR1 and CDR2 (germline): MNHEY, SVGAGI. This CDR3 is 14 amino acids long. The germline V and J ends were trimmed by 6 bases and 2 bases, with 11 bases remaining between them. CDR3 coding DNA: TGTGCCAGCAGCATCAGGGGTGGCAATCAGCCCCAGCATTTT. Encoded protein: CASSIRGGNQPQHF.

This clonotype has just one count. In DNA, the CDR3 is TGTGCCAGCACAAGCTATCTTCGGGGTGAGCAGTTCTTC. Its protein is CASTSYLRGEQFF. The chain combines TRBV6-5 with TRBJ2-1, with a weak D call TRBD2 (5 bases). The CDR3 loop spans 13 amino acids. The V end was cut by 7 bases, the J end by 9 bases, with 16 bases between. The V gene's germline CDR1 is MNHEY and CDR2 SVGAGI.

The rearrangement uses TRBV6-1 and TRBJ1-5; the D gene is possibly TRBD1 (6 bases). Trimming left V 7 bases short and J 0 bases short, with 25 bases between. The CDR3 loop spans 19 amino acids. Germline V gene sequence: CDR1 MNHNS, CDR2 SASEGT. The CDR3, as DNA: TGTGCCAGCACCACAGACCCCTCTTGGGGGCATTCTAGCAATCAGCCCCAGCATTTT. Encoded protein: CASTTDPSWGHSSNQPQHF.

The chain recombines TRBV18 with TRBJ1-1; no reliable D call. The germline gives CDR1 KGHSH, CDR2 LQKENI. This CDR3 spans 13 amino acids. Trimming took 2 bases from V and 1 from J, leaving 5 bases between them. The chain's CDR3 is CASSPKQNTEAFF. Written as DNA, the CDR3 is TGTGCCAGCTCACCAAAGCAGAACACTGAAGCTTTCTTT.

The genes are TRBV19 and TRBJ2-1, with 9 bases identical to TRBD1. J was trimmed by 8 bases and V by 9 bases; bases with no gene match: 5. Germline CDR1 and CDR2: LNHDA and SQIVND (reference sequence). CDR3 length: 12 amino acids. The CDR3 protein is CASRDRVYEQFF. CDR3 coding DNA: TGTGCCAGCCGGGACAGGGTCTATGAGCAGTTCTTC.

This chain uses TRBV29-1 with TRBJ2-7, with a weak D call TRBD2 (6 bases). Germline CDR1 reads SQVTM; CDR2 reads ANQGSEA. Trimming left V 1 base short and J 7 bases short, with 11 bases between. This CDR3 contains 12 residues. The CDR3 DNA reads as TGCAGCGTTGAAGCCGGGGGTAGAGAGCAGTACTTC. Translation: CSVEAGGREQYF.

The chain links TRBV27 to TRBJ2-1; possible D gene TRBD2, 5 bases. V was cut by 7 bases and J by 7 bases, with 14 bases left in between. The CDR3 length is 13 residues. Per germline, CDR1 MNHEY and CDR2 SMNVEV (reference sequence). The CDR3 sequence: CASTRPGFNEQFF. The DNA for the CDR3 is TGTGCCAGCACCAGACCGGGGTTTAATGAGCAGTTCTTC.

This clonotype was picked up a small number of times. The chain couples TRBV6-5 to TRBJ1-1; unclear D gene. The CDR3 is made up of 14 amino acids. Trimming took off 5 bases at V and 1 base at J, with 11 bases between the two ends. The germline gives CDR1 MNHEY, CDR2 SVGAGI. The CDR3 protein is CASSDRAANTEAFF. DNA of the CDR3: TGTGCCAGCAGTGACCGTGCAGCGAACACTGAAGCTTTCTTT.

The chain has TRBV27 and TRBJ1-1, with D unclear. Germline V CDR1 and CDR2: MNHEY, SMNVEV (reference sequence). Between the trimmed V and J ends, which lost 3 bases and 0 bases, there was a span of 8 bases. The CDR3 is 14 amino acids. The CDR3 nucleotides are TGTGCCAGCAGTTTTGCCAGTATGAACACTGAAGCTTTCTTT. Translating gives CASSFASMNTEAFF.

Regarding this clonotype: One end of the junction is discordant with germline, which a read error may explain. The chain couples TRBV29-1 to TRBJ2-7, with 9 positions matching TRBD2. There are 15 residues in the CDR3. The germline CDR1 and CDR2 sequences are SQVTM and ANQGSEA. The CDR3 sequence: CSVEGLARGSYEQYF. The DNA for the CDR3 is TGCAGCGTCGAAGGACTAGCGAGGGGTTCCTACGAGCAGTACTTC.

This chain links TRBV4-1 with TRBJ2-7; maybe TRBD2 (5 bases). The CDR3 has 13 residues. Per the germline V gene, CDR1 is MGHRA and CDR2 is YSYEKL. V was cut by 11 bases and J by 5 bases, with 19 bases left in between. The CDR3 reads CARANGNNHEQYV. Written as DNA, the CDR3 is TGCGCCCGGGCGAACGGGAACAACCACGAGCAGTACGTC.